This is a list of T cell receptor beta chains from one sample in a study of draining lymph node invasion in breast cancer. TCRdb reprocessed the bulk RNA-seq reads with MiXCR, giving one entry per CDR3 protein. The sample carries about 2,500 distinct CDR3 sequences, roughly two thirds recorded once. The sample taken for sequencing was sorted memory Tregs from a lymph node. These TCRs come from a female donor with luminal breast cancer. Each CDR3 is given without its conserved first and last residue. The D gene is left open where the match is weak.

TRBJ2-7 | . | TRBV19 | ASGPGASYEQY
TRBJ2-6 | TRBD1 | TRBV4-2 | ASSLRDRSFGANVLT
TRBJ2-7 | . | TRBV5-5 | ASSFNPRDTPHEQY
TRBJ1-3 | . | TRBV10-3 | AISETPRLSGNTIY
TRBJ1-6 | . | TRBV6-5 | ASRLASSYNSPLH
TRBJ1-3 | TRBD1 | TRBV3-1 | ASSPPGQPSGNTIY
TRBJ2-2 | . | TRBV10-2 | ASSAPRGVTGELF
TRBJ2-1 | TRBD2 | TRBV9 | ASSRGLAGGVNEQF
TRBJ1-2 | TRBD1 | TRBV5-1 | ASSHFGGQGVFSPYGYT
TRBJ2-1 | TRBD2 | TRBV4-3 | ASSQDRIAGSSYNEQF
TRBJ2-1 | . | TRBV7-9 | ASSSSGLPLDEQF
TRBJ1-3 | . | TRBV4-3 | ASSQDVAVGNTIY
TRBJ1-1 | . | TRBV27 | ASSPSRWDENTEAF
TRBJ2-6 | . | TRBV5-1 | ASSLGPSGANVLT
TRBJ1-2 | . | TRBV12-3/TRBV12-4 | ASSPTGRHGYT
TRBJ2-2 | TRBD1 | TRBV9 | ASSVEQGTGELF
TRBJ2-3 | . | TRBV2 | ASGKTDTQY
TRBJ1-4 | . | TRBV28 | ASSFLTRLTNEKLF
TRBJ1-2 | TRBD1 | TRBV12-3/TRBV12-4 | ASSLDRDTYGYT
TRBJ2-1 | . | TRBV6-1 | ASSARGNEQF
TRBJ2-1 | . | TRBV5-1 | ASSFGGSYNEQF
TRBJ2-5 | TRBD2 | TRBV5-1 | ASSLGGSPKETQY
TRBJ2-1 | TRBD2 | TRBV7-9 | ASSFLAGGVEQF
TRBJ1-6 | . | TRBV7-2 | ASSSLGSPLH
TRBJ2-5 | . | TRBV6-1 | ASSGTDQETQY
TRBJ2-1 | TRBD2 | TRBV9 | ASSVGGRERVEQF
TRBJ2-2 | TRBD2 | TRBV12-3/TRBV12-4 | ASSLTYLAGGATGELF
TRBJ2-1 | TRBD1 | TRBV24-1 | ATSDLTGAEDEQF
TRBJ2-2 | TRBD2 | TRBV7-8 | ASTEGTTDTGELF